Listed below are T cell receptor beta chains from one sample, sequenced in a study of identical twins. MiXCR, applied by TCRdb to the 5' RACE reads, yields one record per CDR3 protein. The sample lists about 520,000 distinct CDR3 sequences, around 20% seen once, with 0.91% in the top ten. The data also belong to a second study, concerning T cells expressing NK-cell markers.

Sequencing was carried out using CD4+ T cells sorted from blood. These receptors all come from a woman under 30 in good health. Each CDR3 is given with its conserved first and last residue. A D gene is named only where the DNA matches it firmly. Expanded clones are given a class, and other clones once, few, many or no size at all.

j_call | d_call | v_call | clone_size | cdr3_aa | cdr3_nt
TRBJ1-1 | NA | TRBV9 | NA | CASSLSDGEAFF | TGTGCCAGCAGCCTCTCGGACGGCGAAGCTTTCTTT
TRBJ2-1 | TRBD1 | TRBV7-2 | many | CASSSDRGGYNEQFF | TGTGCCAGCAGCTCCGACAGGGGTGGATACAATGAGCAGTTCTTC
TRBJ1-1 | TRBD1 | TRBV12-3/TRBV12-4 | NA | CASSLARGSSSSEAFF | TGTGCCAGCAGTTTGGCCAGGGGGAGTTCGAGTAGCGAAGCTTTCTTT
TRBJ2-7 | NA | TRBV12-3/TRBV12-4 | NA | CASSFGLGRGEYF | TGTGCCAGCAGTTTTGGTTTGGGTAGAGGGGAGTACTTC
TRBJ2-3 | NA | TRBV7-9 | NA | CASSPLSQRGDTQYF | TGTGCCAGCAGCCCCCTTTCACAACGGGGAGATACGCAGTATTTT
TRBJ1-1 | NA | TRBV25-1 | NA | CASSEFGEVGGAFF | TGTGCCAGCAGTGAATTTGGGGAGGTCGGAGGAGCTTTCTTT
TRBJ2-2 | NA | TRBV29-1 | many | CSVYSRTVKGELFF | TGCAGCGTTTATTCTAGGACAGTTAAGGGGGAGCTGTTTTTT
TRBJ1-6 | NA | TRBV5-4 | NA | CASSWRDSPLHF | TGTGCCAGCAGCTGGAGGGATTCACCCCTCCACTTT
TRBJ2-2 | NA | TRBV6-2/TRBV6-3 | few | CASSYYAGTTGELFF | TGTGCCAGCAGTTACTATGCGGGAACTACCGGGGAGCTGTTTTTT
TRBJ2-1 | TRBD2 | TRBV18 | few | CASSTYQLAGDEQFF | TGTGCCAGCTCAACTTATCAACTAGCGGGGGATGAGCAGTTCTTC
TRBJ1-1 | NA | TRBV7-2 | few | CASSLVQGPWAFF | TGTGCCAGCAGCTTAGTTCAGGGGCCGTGGGCTTTCTTT
TRBJ2-1 | NA | TRBV9 | NA | CASSVGGSLGEQFF | TGTGCCAGCAGCGTAGGGGGTAGCTTGGGTGAGCAGTTCTTC
TRBJ2-7 | TRBD1 | TRBV11-2 | few | CASSSLHPRQGYEQYF | TGTGCCAGCAGCTCCCTCCACCCGCGACAGGGCTACGAGCAGTACTTC
TRBJ1-2 | NA | TRBV12-3/TRBV12-4 | many | CASSPQTGNYGYTF | TGTGCCAGCAGTCCTCAGACGGGTAACTATGGCTACACCTTC
TRBJ2-1 | NA | TRBV30 | NA | CAWRFKGQGSYNEQFF | TGTGCCTGGAGATTCAAGGGCCAAGGCTCCTACAATGAGCAGTTCTTC
TRBJ2-2 | NA | TRBV6-2/TRBV6-3 | NA | CASSFGLAGELFF | TGTGCCAGCAGTTTCGGACTGGCCGGGGAGCTGTTTTTT